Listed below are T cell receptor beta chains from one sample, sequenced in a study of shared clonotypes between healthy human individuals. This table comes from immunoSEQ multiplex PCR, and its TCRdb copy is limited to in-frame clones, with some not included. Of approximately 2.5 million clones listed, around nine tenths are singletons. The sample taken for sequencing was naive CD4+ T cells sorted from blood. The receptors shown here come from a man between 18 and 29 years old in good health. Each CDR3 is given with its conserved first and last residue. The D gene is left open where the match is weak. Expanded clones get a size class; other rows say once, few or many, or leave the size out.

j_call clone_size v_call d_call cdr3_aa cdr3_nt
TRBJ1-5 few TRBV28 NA CASSLAPQNQPQHF TGTGCCAGCAGTTTAGCACCGCAGAATCAGCCCCAGCATTTT
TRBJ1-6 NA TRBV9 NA CASSVDGVNSPLHF TGTGCCAGCAGCGTCGACGGGGTTAATTCACCCCTCCACTTT
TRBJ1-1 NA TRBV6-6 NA CASGRGADTEAFF TGTGCCAGCGGGCGGGGGGCCGACACTGAAGCTTTCTTT
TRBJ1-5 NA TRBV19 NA CASSILTGTPDQPQHF TGTGCCAGTAGTATCCTAACAGGGACCCCGGATCAGCCCCAGCATTTT
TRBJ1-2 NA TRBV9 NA CASSVSAGQNYGYTF TGTGCCAGCAGCGTGTCAGCGGGGCAGAACTATGGCTACACCTTC
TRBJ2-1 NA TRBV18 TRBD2 CASSMGLATYNEQFF TGTGCCAGCTCAATGGGACTAGCTACATACAATGAGCAGTTCTTC
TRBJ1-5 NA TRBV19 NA CASSDSQGGNQPQHF TGTGCCAGTAGCGACTCACAGGGCGGCAATCAGCCCCAGCATTTT
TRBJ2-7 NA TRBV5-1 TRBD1 CASSSTGGVYEQYF TGCGCCAGCAGCTCGACAGGGGGCGTCTACGAGCAGTACTTC
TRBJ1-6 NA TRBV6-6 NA CASLAGALGSPLHF TGTGCCAGCTTGGCTGGGGCGCTGGGTTCACCCCTCCACTTT
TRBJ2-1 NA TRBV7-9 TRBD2 CASSTPGLAAYNEQFF TGTGCCAGCAGCACCCCGGGACTAGCGGCATACAATGAGCAGTTCTTC
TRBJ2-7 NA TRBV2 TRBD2 CASTPSGEPYEQYF TGTGCCAGCACCCCTAGCGGGGAGCCCTACGAGCAGTACTTC
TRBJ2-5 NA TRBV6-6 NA CACSYEAGAVGGGQYF TGTGCCTGCAGCTATGAGGCGGGGGCCGTCGGAGGGGGCCAGTACTTC
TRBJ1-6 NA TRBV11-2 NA CASSLGDSYNSPLHF TGTGCCAGCAGCTTAGGCGACAGTTATAATTCACCCCTCCACTTT
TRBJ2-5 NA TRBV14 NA CASSQFSGNYQETQYF TGTGCCAGCAGCCAATTTAGCGGAAACTACCAAGAGACCCAGTACTTC
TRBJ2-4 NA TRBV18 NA CASSPIGDIQYF TGTGCCAGCTCACCAATCGGGGACATTCAGTACTTC
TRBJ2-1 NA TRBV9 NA CASSVTLLGEQFF TGTGCCAGCAGCGTAACTTTACTAGGGGAGCAGTTCTTC
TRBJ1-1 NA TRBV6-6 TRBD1 CASRRPTGETEAFF TGTGCCAGCAGAAGGCCGACAGGGGAGACTGAAGCTTTCTTT
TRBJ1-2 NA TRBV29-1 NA CSVEYGPTGGYTF TGCAGCGTTGAATATGGGCCAACGGGCGGCTACACCTTC
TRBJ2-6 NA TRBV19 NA CASTQIDSGANVLTF TGTGCCAGTACGCAGATAGACTCTGGGGCCAACGTCCTGACTTTC
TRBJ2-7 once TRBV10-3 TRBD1 CAISPTGGAIYEQYF TGTGCCATCAGTCCGACAGGGGGAGCAATCTACGAGCAGTACTTC
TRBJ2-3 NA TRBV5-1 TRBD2 CASSLAGVGRDTQYF TGCGCCAGCAGCTTAGCGGGAGTGGGCAGAGATACGCAGTATTTT
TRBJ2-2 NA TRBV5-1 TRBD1 CASSLNPGTANTGELFF TGCGCCAGCAGCTTGAATCCTGGGACAGCGAACACCGGGGAGCTGTTTTTT
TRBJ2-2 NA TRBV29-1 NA CSVGPNTGELFF TGCAGCGTTGGACCTAACACCGGGGAGCTGTTTTTT
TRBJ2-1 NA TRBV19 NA CATKGSGTVTYNEQFF TGTGCCACTAAGGGTAGCGGGACAGTGACTTACAATGAGCAGTTCTTC
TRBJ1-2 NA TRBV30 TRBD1 CAWKGPGGDYGYTF TGTGCCTGGAAAGGGCCAGGGGGCGACTATGGCTACACCTTC
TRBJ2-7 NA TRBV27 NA CASSLDRSSYEQYF TGTGCCAGCAGTTTAGACAGGAGTTCCTACGAGCAGTACTTC
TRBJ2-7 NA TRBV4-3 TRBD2 CASSPRLAGVSYEQYF TGCGCCAGCAGCCCCCGTCTAGCGGGAGTATCCTACGAGCAGTACTTC
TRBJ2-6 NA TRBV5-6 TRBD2 CASSFSGLAGEPGANVLTF TGTGCCAGCAGCTTCTCGGGACTAGCGGGAGAACCCGGGGCCAACGTCCTGACTTTC
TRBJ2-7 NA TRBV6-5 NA CASSNPPWDYEQYF TGTGCCAGCAGCAATCCCCCGTGGGACTACGAGCAGTACTTC
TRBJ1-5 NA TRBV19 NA CASWDGNSNQPQHF TGTGCCAGTTGGGACGGCAATAGCAATCAGCCCCAGCATTTT
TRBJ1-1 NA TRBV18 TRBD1 CASSPAGQGQNTEAFF TGTGCCAGCTCACCAGCCGGACAGGGCCAAAACACTGAAGCTTTCTTT
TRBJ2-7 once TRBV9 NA CASSANLPPYEQYF TGTGCCAGCAGCGCAAACCTCCCCCCCTACGAGCAGTACTTC
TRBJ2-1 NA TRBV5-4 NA CASSLTLSSYNEQFF TGTGCCAGCAGCCTTACGTTGAGCTCCTACAATGAGCAGTTCTTC
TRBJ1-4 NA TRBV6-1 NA CASSEAWVPEKLFF TGTGCCAGCAGTGAAGCTTGGGTCCCTGAAAAACTGTTTTTT
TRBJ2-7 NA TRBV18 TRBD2 CASLSSGSSYEQYF TGTGCCAGCCTCTCTAGCGGGAGCTCCTACGAGCAGTACTTC
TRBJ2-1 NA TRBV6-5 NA CASSYLNQGDEQFF TGTGCCAGCAGTTACCTGAACCAGGGAGATGAGCAGTTCTTC
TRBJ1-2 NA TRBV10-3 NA CAISVQAEYGYTF TGTGCCATCAGTGTTCAGGCTGAGTATGGCTACACCTTC
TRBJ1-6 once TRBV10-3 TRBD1 CAIKGGTENSPLHF TGTGCCATCAAAGGGGGGACAGAGAATTCACCCCTCCACTTT
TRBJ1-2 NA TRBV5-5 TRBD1 CASSWTAGGGSYTF TGTGCCAGCAGCTGGACCGCAGGGGGAGGTAGCTACACCTTC
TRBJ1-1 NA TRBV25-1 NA CASSEGGRDDEAFF TGTGCCAGCAGTGAAGGGGGCAGAGATGATGAAGCTTTCTTT
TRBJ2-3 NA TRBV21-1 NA CASSTPGQSLTDTQYF TGTGCCAGCAGCACCCCGGGACAGTCCCTCACAGATACGCAGTATTTT
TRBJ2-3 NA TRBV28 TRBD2 CASSFLAGGQADTQYF TGTGCCAGCAGTTTTCTGGCGGGGGGGCAGGCAGATACGCAGTATTTT
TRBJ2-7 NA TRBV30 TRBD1 CAWIPRGQGIYEQYF TGTGCCTGGATTCCTCGGGGACAGGGGATCTACGAGCAGTACTTC
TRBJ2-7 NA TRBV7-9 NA CASSLVSHEQYF TGTGCCAGCAGCTTAGTCTCCCACGAGCAGTACTTC
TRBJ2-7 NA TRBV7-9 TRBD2 CASSRGEGLYEQYF TGTGCCAGCAGCCGGGGGGAGGGTCTCTACGAGCAGTACTTC
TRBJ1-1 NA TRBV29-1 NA CSVDEGEAEAFF TGCAGCGTTGACGAAGGGGAGGCTGAAGCTTTCTTT
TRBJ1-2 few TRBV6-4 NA CASSDGFSGGYTF TGTGCCAGCAGTGACGGGTTTAGCGGCGGCTACACCTTC
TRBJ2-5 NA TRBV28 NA CASSFLLRVEQETQYF TGTGCCAGCAGTTTCCTACTCAGGGTGGAGCAAGAGACCCAGTACTTC
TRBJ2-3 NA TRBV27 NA CASRERDTQYF TGTGCCAGCAGAGAAAGAGATACGCAGTATTTT
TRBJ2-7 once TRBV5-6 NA CASSLVQGGEQYF TGTGCCAGCAGCTTGGTTCAGGGAGGCGAGCAGTACTTC
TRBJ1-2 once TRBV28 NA CAIPGRPNYGYTF TGTGCCATCCCAGGGAGGCCTAACTATGGCTACACCTTC
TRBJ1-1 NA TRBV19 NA CASSLREMNTEAFF TGTGCCAGTAGTCTTCGGGAAATGAACACTGAAGCTTTCTTT
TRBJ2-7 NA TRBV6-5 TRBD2 CASSDSGSTYEQYF TGTGCCAGCAGCGATAGCGGGTCCACCTACGAGCAGTACTTC
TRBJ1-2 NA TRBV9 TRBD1 CASSAPGQFGYTF TGTGCCAGCAGCGCTCCGGGACAGTTTGGCTACACCTTC
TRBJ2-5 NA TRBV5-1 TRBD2 CASSLGSGGGAQETQYF TGCGCCAGCAGCTTGGGATCTGGCGGGGGGGCCCAAGAGACCCAGTACTTC
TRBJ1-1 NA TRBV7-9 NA CASSDTANTEAFF TGTGCCAGCAGCGACACCGCGAACACTGAAGCTTTCTTT
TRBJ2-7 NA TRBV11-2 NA CASSMDWTLHYEQYF TGTGCCAGCAGCATGGACTGGACACTCCACTACGAGCAGTACTTC